One and the same sample provided the 3 T cell receptor beta chains below, sequenced in a study of shared clonotypes between healthy human individuals. Naive-designated CD8 cells lacked CD45RO, were positively enriched for CCR7, and omitted terminally differentiated effector memory CD45RA+ cells. Profiled with immunoSEQ multiplex PCR; TCRdb holds only in-frame clones, not every one. Of hundreds of thousands of clones listed, approximately 96% are singletons. The material sequenced was naive CD8+ T cells sorted from blood. The receptors were gathered from a woman in her 30s in good health.

The gene calls are TRBV6-6 and TRBJ1-1; D is uncertain. Germline values: CDR1 MNHNY, CDR2 SVGAGI (reference sequence). The germline V and J ends were trimmed by 7 bases and 3 bases, with 9 bases remaining between them. The CDR3 totals 12 residues. The CDR3 nucleotides are TGTGCCAGCAAGGTGCGTGACACTGAAGCTTTCTTT. Residues: CASKVRDTEAFF.

CDR3 in amino acids: CASSPIKGPLYNEQFF. The CDR3 DNA reads TGTGCCAGCAGCCCTATCAAGGGGCCCCTCTACAATGAGCAGTTCTTC. V and J are TRBV14 and TRBJ2-1; D is possibly TRBD1 (5 bases). Germline V gene lookup returns CDR1 SGHDN and CDR2 FVKESK. This CDR3 has 16 amino acids. V shed 4 bases and J shed 3 bases, with 16 bases lying between them. The variable domain in full, completed from reference TRBV14 and TRBJ2-1, reads EAGVTQFPSHSVIEKGQTVTLRCDPISGHDNLYWYRRVMGKEIKFLLHFVKESKQDESGMPNNRFLAERTGGTYSTLKVQPAELEDSGVYFCASSPIKGPLYNEQFFGPGTRLTVL.

V is TRBV7-9 and J is TRBJ2-7; D perhaps matches TRBD2 (6 bases). Between the trimmed V and J ends, which lost 7 bases and 5 bases, there was a span of 15 bases. Germline-derived CDR1 and CDR2 are SEHNR and FQNEAQ (reference sequence). CDR3 size: 13 residues. The CDR3 protein is CASTPGSSNEQYF. In DNA, the CDR3 is TGTGCCAGCACCCCCGGGAGTTCAAACGAGCAGTACTTC.